The rows below give T cell receptor beta chains drawn from one sample of a study of T cell repertoires in cytomegalovirus infection. These receptors have no known antigen. MiXCR was run by TCRdb on the reads, yielding one entry per CDR3 protein. This table holds some 920,000 distinct CDR3 sequences, roughly 31% found once. This sample comprised cultured CD8+ T cells from PBMCs, obtained from culture after CMV antigen stimulation. The origin of the receptors is a human donor in good health (CMV status not recorded). Some clones in this sample may be carry-over from other donors' samples. Each CDR3 is given with its conserved first and last residue. D genes are given only for firm matches. A row's size may be missing; if present it is once, few, many or a size class.

d_gene	v_gene	abundance	j_gene	CDR3aa	CDR3nt
NA	TRBV7-8	few	TRBJ2-1	CASSLGKGTHEQFF	TGTGCCAGCAGCTTAGGCAAAGGAACTCATGAGCAGTTCTTC
NA	TRBV5-4	NA	TRBJ1-4	CASNPYGHEKLFF	TGTGCCAGCAACCCGTACGGCCATGAAAAACTGTTTTTT
NA	TRBV7-9	NA	TRBJ1-5	CASSPLGEGNQPQHF	TGTGCCAGCAGCCCACTTGGGGAGGGCAATCAGCCCCAGCATTTT
NA	TRBV7-2	NA	TRBJ1-1	CASSLGFGGMRTEAFF	TGTGCCAGCAGCTTAGGGTTCGGGGGGATGAGGACTGAAGCTTTCTTT
TRBD1	TRBV28	NA	TRBJ1-6	CASSLYGQGGSPLHF	TGTGCCAGCAGTTTATATGGACAGGGTGGTTCACCCCTCCACTTT
NA	TRBV19	few	TRBJ1-1	CAAQSPGGNTEAFF	TGTGCCGCCCAAAGCCCCGGGGGCAACACTGAAGCTTTCTTT
NA	TRBV7-6	many	TRBJ2-3	CASGPGGETDTQYF	TGTGCCAGCGGGCCCGGCGGTGAAACAGATACGCAGTATTTT
NA	TRBV7-9	NA	TRBJ2-1	CASSLDSLYNEQFF	TGTGCCAGCAGCTTAGATAGCCTCTACAATGAGCAGTTCTTC
TRBD1	TRBV19	NA	TRBJ1-1	CASSTGQGRDVYTEAFF	TGTGCCAGTAGTACAGGACAGGGTCGGGATGTCTACACTGAAGCTTTCTTT
NA	TRBV5-4	NA	TRBJ1-1	CVSSPEGGNTEAFF	TGTGTCAGCAGCCCCGAGGGGGGGAACACTGAAGCTTTCTTT
TRBD1	TRBV4-1	few	TRBJ2-3	CASSQVSARGRTDTQYF	TGCGCCAGCAGCCAAGTTTCGGCCAGGGGGAGAACAGATACGCAGTATTTT
NA	TRBV4-3	NA	TRBJ2-2	CASSQRSPGELFF	TGCGCCAGCAGCCAACGGTCCCCCGGGGAGCTGTTTTTT
NA	TRBV5-6	few	TRBJ2-5	CASSLGTLYQETQYF	TGTGCCAGCAGCCTCGGGACCCTGTACCAAGAGACCCAGTACTTC
TRBD1	TRBV7-6	few	TRBJ2-7	CASSLGQGAEQYF	TGTGCCAGCAGCCTAGGACAGGGGGCCGAGCAGTACTTC
NA	TRBV9	NA	TRBJ2-3	CASSVDEGTDTQYF	TGTGCCAGCAGCGTAGATGAGGGAACAGATACGCAGTATTTT
NA	TRBV5-6	NA	TRBJ2-3	CASSLGVRDTRTDTQYF	TGTGCCAGCAGCTTAGGGGTCCGGGACACCCGCACAGATACGCAGTATTTT
NA	TRBV27	NA	TRBJ2-7	CASSSAHEQYF	TGTGCCAGCAGCTCTGCCCACGAGCAGTACTTC
NA	TRBV2	NA	TRBJ1-1	CASSEGARGTEAFF	TGTGCCAGCAGTGAAGGGGCGAGGGGCACTGAAGCTTTCTTT